This T cell receptor (beta chain) was observed in a study of blood T cell repertoires in COVID-19. Study information: T cells, B-cell-depleted T cells, or PBMCs provided the cDNA or gDNA that served as material.

Original data processing: The assay estimated nucleated cells by amplifying reference gene primers. Using immunoSEQ multiplex PCR, the repertoire was profiled, and TCRdb retains in-frame clones only, with some absent. From that table come the V and J calls and clone size; the DNA was used to work out D and trimming. The table lists a few hundred thousand clones, roughly four fifths of them singletons. Recruitment covered about 25 US areas and drew participants whose ages spanned about 18 to 95 years. Two negative PCRs, clearance, or symptom resolution were required of recovered Cohort 3 donors. The TCR was taken from a middle-aged man who had recovered from COVID-19. Material for sequencing was PBMCs or T cells enriched from blood (not recorded which).

The CDR3 DNA reads TGCGCCAGCAGCCAAACAGGGACCTATGGCTACACCTTC. Translated: CASSQTGTYGYTF. This sequence joins TRBV4-1 and TRBJ1-2, with D possibly being TRBD1 (6 bases). V lost 2 bases to trimming and J lost 4 bases, with 8 bases between them. CDR3 size: 13 residues. From germline, CDR1 is MGHRA and CDR2 YSYEKL.